Following are 22 T cell receptor beta chains from one sample sequenced in a study of cytomegalovirus exposure and HLA in healthy donors. Primers: 60 Vbeta forward and 13 Jbeta reverse. The data were produced by immunoSEQ multiplex PCR, yet TCRdb's version contains in-frame clones alone and is incomplete. Of 100,000 or so clones in the sample, more than 70% are singletons; the top ten hold about 3.9%. Sequencing used PBMCs. The source is a man younger than 45 in good health and CMV-seronegative.

The chain employs TRBV5-6 and TRBJ2-7; the D gene is possibly TRBD1 (6 bases). The length of the CDR3 is 13 residues. CDR1 is SGHDT, CDR2 YYEEEE, per germline. V lost 5 bases and J 2 bases, leaving 11 bases between the germline ends. Written as DNA, the CDR3 is TGTGCCAGCAGTCTCACAGGGCCCTACGAGCAGTACTTC. Protein: CASSLTGPYEQYF.

This sequence joins TRBV6-4 and TRBJ2-3; 12 nucleotides match TRBD2. Germline CDR1 MRHNA, CDR2 SNTAGT. The CDR3 has 14 amino acids. With 11 bases clipped from V and 7 bases from J, the junction kept 10 bases outside the gene matches. The CDR3 nucleotides are TGTGCCGGTTCCACTAGCGGGAGGCCAAATACGCAGTATTTT. Translating gives CAGSTSGRPNTQYF.

The V and J genes are TRBV9 and TRBJ2-3, with TRBD1 matching over 8 bases. V was pared by 3 bases and J by 3 bases, with 9 bases of the junction left unmatched. Per germline, CDR1 SGDLS and CDR2 YYNGEE. The CDR3 contains 16 residues. The CDR3 is CASSAGIGQGTDTQYF. Written as DNA, the CDR3 is TGTGCCAGCAGCGCCGGGATCGGACAGGGTACAGATACGCAGTATTTT.

This chain connects TRBV30 to TRBJ2-7; perhaps TRBD1 as D (6 bases). This CDR3 is 16 amino acids long. V lost 0 bases and J lost 3, with 18 bases in between. Germline-derived CDR1 and CDR2 are GTSNPN and SVGIG (reference sequence). The CDR3: CAWSVQLRQGFYEQYF. CDR3 nucleotide sequence: TGTGCCTGGAGTGTACAGCTTAGGCAGGGGTTCTACGAGCAGTACTTC.

The chain employs TRBV19 and TRBJ2-4, with 10 bases that match TRBD1. The CDR3 spans 14 residues. Unmatched junction bases numbered 6, after V lost 5 bases and J lost 8 bases. Per the germline V gene, CDR1 is LNHDA and CDR2 is SQIVND (reference sequence). The DNA for the CDR3 is TGTGCCAGTAGTCTCCGGACAGGGGGAGACATTCAGTACTTC. As protein: CASSLRTGGDIQYF.

V usage is TRBV7-3 and J usage is TRBJ2-2; D is unclear. The CDR3 runs to 12 residues. Germline V CDR1 and CDR2: SGHTA, FQGTGA. The V end was cut by 6 bases, the J end by 7 bases, with 9 bases between. In nucleotides, the CDR3 is TGTGCCAGCAGTTTCTCCGGCGGGGAGCTGTTTTTT. This codes for CASSFSGGELFF.

The J gene is TRBJ1-1, the V gene TRBV27, with 9 bases identical to TRBD1. CDR1 and CDR2 (germline): MNHEY, SMNVEV (reference sequence). The ends lost 6 bases at V and 4 bases at J; junction bases unmatched: 6. The CDR3 runs 14 residues. The CDR3 sequence is CASRRDRAVTEAFF. The CDR3 region has the DNA TGTGCCAGCAGAAGGGACAGGGCGGTCACTGAAGCTTTCTTT.

This clone was recorded a few times. The CDR3 is CASSVQGISTEAFF. CDR3 DNA: TGTGCCAGCAGTGTACAGGGGATTAGTACTGAAGCTTTCTTT. The V call is TRBV2, the J call TRBJ1-1; TRBD1 matches at 7 bases. V lost 4 bases and J lost 5; bases outside the gene matches: 7. The germline CDR1 and CDR2 sequences are SNHLY and FYNNEI. This CDR3 region has 14 residues. The full variable domain, with the rest looked up from reference TRBV2 and TRBJ1-1, is EPEVTQTPSHQVTQMGQEVILRCVPISNHLYFYWYRQILGQKVEFLVSFYNNEISEKSEIFDDQFSVERPDGSNFTLKIRSTKLEDSAMYFCASSVQGISTEAFFGQGTRLTVV.

V gene TRBV5-6 combines with J gene TRBJ1-3, with 7 bases that match TRBD1. The CDR3 has 17 residues. The V and J ends lost 1 base and 0 bases, in that order; junction bases with no gene match: 7. In germline, CDR1 is SGHDT, CDR2 YYEEEE. The CDR3 nucleotides are TGTGCCAGCAGCTTGACGGGACAGACCCTCTCTGGAAACACCATATATTTT. This translates into CASSLTGQTLSGNTIYF.

The V and J genes are TRBV7-2 and TRBJ2-3; 12 nucleotides align to TRBD2. Germline V CDR1 and CDR2: SGHTA, FQGNSA. V was clipped by 1 base and J by 6 bases; unmatched bases: 5. The CDR3 loop spans 16 amino acids. CDR3 residues: CASSLVTSGSLDTQYF. In DNA form, the CDR3 reads TGTGCCAGCAGCTTAGTGACTAGCGGGAGTCTGGATACGCAGTATTTT.

This chain connects TRBV5-1 to TRBJ1-2; 7 positions match TRBD1. The germline CDR1 and CDR2 sequences are SGHRS and YFSETQ. Trimming cost V 0 bases and J 1 base; bases outside gene matches: 3. The length of the CDR3 is 15 residues. The CDR3 sequence is CASSLARDSNYGYTF. Here the CDR3 DNA reads TGCGCCAGCAGCTTGGCCCGGGACAGTAACTATGGCTACACCTTC.

The V call is TRBV14, the J call TRBJ2-3; D is perhaps TRBD2 (6 bases). V was shortened by 4 bases and J by 4 bases, with 12 bases between the two germline ends. The CDR3 is 14 amino acids. Germline CDR1 SGHDN, CDR2 FVKESK. Written as DNA, the CDR3 is TGTGCCAGCAGCCCTGGGGGGATGGCAGATACGCAGTATTTT. The encoded protein is CASSPGGMADTQYF. The entire variable domain, with the rest obtained from reference TRBV14 and TRBJ2-3, is as follows: EAGVTQFPSHSVIEKGQTVTLRCDPISGHDNLYWYRRVMGKEIKFLLHFVKESKQDESGMPNNRFLAERTGGTYSTLKVQPAELEDSGVYFCASSPGGMADTQYFGPGTRLTVL.

This chain connects TRBV9 to TRBJ2-6; 9 bases align to TRBD1. The germline CDR1 and CDR2 sequences are SGDLS and YYNGEE. J was trimmed by 2 bases and V by 4 bases; bases with no gene match: 10. CDR3 length: 18 residues. DNA of the CDR3: TGTGCCAGCAGCCCGAGTCCCGGGACAGGGACTGGGGCCAACGTCCTGACTTTC. Residues: CASSPSPGTGTGANVLTF. Supplemented by reference TRBV9 and TRBJ2-6, the full variable domain reads DSGVTQTPKHLITATGQRVTLRCSPRSGDLSVYWYQQSLDQGLQFLIQYYNGEERAKGNILERFSAQQFPDLHSELNLSSLELGDSALYFCASSPSPGTGTGANVLTFGAGSRLTVL.

The rearrangement uses TRBV7-9 and TRBJ1-2; 10 bases align to TRBD1. V lost 5 bases to trimming and J lost 2 bases; unmatched junction nucleotides: 5. The germline V gene encodes CDR1 SEHNR and CDR2 FQNEAQ (reference sequence). The CDR3 has 15 amino acids. The CDR3 region is CASSSGTGENYGYTF. In DNA form, the CDR3 reads TGTGCCAGCAGCAGCGGGACAGGGGAGAACTATGGCTACACCTTC.

The chain is built from TRBV28 and TRBJ1-5; D ambiguous. V was clipped by 4 bases and J by 1 base, with 11 bases between them. The germline CDR1 and CDR2 sequences are MDHEN and SYDVKM. The CDR3 is 15 amino acids. The CDR3, as DNA: TGTGCCAGCAGTTCCCCCGGCGGCAGCAATCAGCCCCAGCATTTT. Encoded protein: CASSSPGGSNQPQHF.

CDR3 nucleotide sequence: TGCGCCAGCAGCTTGGCCCCCGACAGGGGTTCACCCCTCCACTTT. This encodes CASSLAPDRGSPLHF. This chain uses TRBV5-1 with TRBJ1-6, with TRBD1 identical over 8 bases. From germline, CDR1 is SGHRS and CDR2 YFSETQ. V lost 0 bases and J lost 9; bases outside the gene matches: 5. The CDR3 spans 15 residues.

V and J are TRBV7-2 and TRBJ1-2; 9 nucleotides match TRBD1. Germline V lookup: CDR1 SGHTA, CDR2 FQGNSA. This CDR3 comprises 14 residues. V lost 6 bases, J lost 5 bases, and 7 bases stayed unmatched. The CDR3 DNA sequence: TGTGCCAGCAGAAATCCGGGACAGGGATATGGCTACACCTTC. Protein product: CASRNPGQGYGYTF.

The V gene is TRBV28, the J gene TRBJ1-5; 7 nucleotides match TRBD1. Germline CDR1 and CDR2: MDHEN and SYDVKM. This CDR3 is built from 15 residues. The V segment lost 6 bases and the J segment 7 bases; nucleotides outside the gene matches: 12. The CDR3 reads CASSPRRAGGQPQHF. The DNA of the CDR3 is TGTGCCAGCAGCCCTAGGAGGGCAGGGGGACAGCCCCAGCATTTT.

The chain has TRBV7-2 and TRBJ2-1; 7 bases are a match to TRBD2. The trim removed 7 bases at V and 0 bases at J, leaving 3 bases unmatched. The CDR3 sequence is 14 residues long. The germline V gene has CDR1 SGHTA and CDR2 FQGNSA. CDR3 nucleotides: TGTGCCAGCAACGGCGGGAGCTCCTACAATGAGCAGTTCTTC. Its translation is CASNGGSSYNEQFF.

The chain links TRBV7-8 to TRBJ2-2; D is perhaps TRBD1 (5 bases). CDR1 is SGHVS and CDR2 is FQNEAQ in the germline V gene. The CDR3 is 14 residues long. V was trimmed by 6 bases and J by 6 bases, leaving 14 bases between them. Written as DNA, the CDR3 is TGTGCCAGCAGGCGCGTCGCAGGGTCCGGGGAGCTGTTTTTT. This sequence encodes CASRRVAGSGELFF.

The J gene is TRBJ2-3, the V gene TRBV5-6; possibly TRBD1 for D (6 bases). V was cut by 2 bases and J by 0 bases, with 10 bases left in between. CDR1 and CDR2 (germline): SGHDT, YYEEEE. The CDR3 spans 15 residues. The CDR3 protein is CASSLSTGSTDTQYF. CDR3 nucleotide sequence: TGTGCCAGCAGCTTATCGACAGGCAGCACAGATACGCAGTATTTT.

V is TRBV25-1 and J is TRBJ1-5, with 12 positions matching TRBD1. CDR1 and CDR2 (germline): MGHDK, SYGVNS. The CDR3 has 15 residues. The V segment lost 3 bases and the J segment 6 bases; nucleotides outside the gene matches: 3. CDR3 in DNA: TGTGCCAGCAGTGAGGGGACAGGGGGCGTTCAGCCCCAGCATTTT. This encodes CASSEGTGGVQPQHF.